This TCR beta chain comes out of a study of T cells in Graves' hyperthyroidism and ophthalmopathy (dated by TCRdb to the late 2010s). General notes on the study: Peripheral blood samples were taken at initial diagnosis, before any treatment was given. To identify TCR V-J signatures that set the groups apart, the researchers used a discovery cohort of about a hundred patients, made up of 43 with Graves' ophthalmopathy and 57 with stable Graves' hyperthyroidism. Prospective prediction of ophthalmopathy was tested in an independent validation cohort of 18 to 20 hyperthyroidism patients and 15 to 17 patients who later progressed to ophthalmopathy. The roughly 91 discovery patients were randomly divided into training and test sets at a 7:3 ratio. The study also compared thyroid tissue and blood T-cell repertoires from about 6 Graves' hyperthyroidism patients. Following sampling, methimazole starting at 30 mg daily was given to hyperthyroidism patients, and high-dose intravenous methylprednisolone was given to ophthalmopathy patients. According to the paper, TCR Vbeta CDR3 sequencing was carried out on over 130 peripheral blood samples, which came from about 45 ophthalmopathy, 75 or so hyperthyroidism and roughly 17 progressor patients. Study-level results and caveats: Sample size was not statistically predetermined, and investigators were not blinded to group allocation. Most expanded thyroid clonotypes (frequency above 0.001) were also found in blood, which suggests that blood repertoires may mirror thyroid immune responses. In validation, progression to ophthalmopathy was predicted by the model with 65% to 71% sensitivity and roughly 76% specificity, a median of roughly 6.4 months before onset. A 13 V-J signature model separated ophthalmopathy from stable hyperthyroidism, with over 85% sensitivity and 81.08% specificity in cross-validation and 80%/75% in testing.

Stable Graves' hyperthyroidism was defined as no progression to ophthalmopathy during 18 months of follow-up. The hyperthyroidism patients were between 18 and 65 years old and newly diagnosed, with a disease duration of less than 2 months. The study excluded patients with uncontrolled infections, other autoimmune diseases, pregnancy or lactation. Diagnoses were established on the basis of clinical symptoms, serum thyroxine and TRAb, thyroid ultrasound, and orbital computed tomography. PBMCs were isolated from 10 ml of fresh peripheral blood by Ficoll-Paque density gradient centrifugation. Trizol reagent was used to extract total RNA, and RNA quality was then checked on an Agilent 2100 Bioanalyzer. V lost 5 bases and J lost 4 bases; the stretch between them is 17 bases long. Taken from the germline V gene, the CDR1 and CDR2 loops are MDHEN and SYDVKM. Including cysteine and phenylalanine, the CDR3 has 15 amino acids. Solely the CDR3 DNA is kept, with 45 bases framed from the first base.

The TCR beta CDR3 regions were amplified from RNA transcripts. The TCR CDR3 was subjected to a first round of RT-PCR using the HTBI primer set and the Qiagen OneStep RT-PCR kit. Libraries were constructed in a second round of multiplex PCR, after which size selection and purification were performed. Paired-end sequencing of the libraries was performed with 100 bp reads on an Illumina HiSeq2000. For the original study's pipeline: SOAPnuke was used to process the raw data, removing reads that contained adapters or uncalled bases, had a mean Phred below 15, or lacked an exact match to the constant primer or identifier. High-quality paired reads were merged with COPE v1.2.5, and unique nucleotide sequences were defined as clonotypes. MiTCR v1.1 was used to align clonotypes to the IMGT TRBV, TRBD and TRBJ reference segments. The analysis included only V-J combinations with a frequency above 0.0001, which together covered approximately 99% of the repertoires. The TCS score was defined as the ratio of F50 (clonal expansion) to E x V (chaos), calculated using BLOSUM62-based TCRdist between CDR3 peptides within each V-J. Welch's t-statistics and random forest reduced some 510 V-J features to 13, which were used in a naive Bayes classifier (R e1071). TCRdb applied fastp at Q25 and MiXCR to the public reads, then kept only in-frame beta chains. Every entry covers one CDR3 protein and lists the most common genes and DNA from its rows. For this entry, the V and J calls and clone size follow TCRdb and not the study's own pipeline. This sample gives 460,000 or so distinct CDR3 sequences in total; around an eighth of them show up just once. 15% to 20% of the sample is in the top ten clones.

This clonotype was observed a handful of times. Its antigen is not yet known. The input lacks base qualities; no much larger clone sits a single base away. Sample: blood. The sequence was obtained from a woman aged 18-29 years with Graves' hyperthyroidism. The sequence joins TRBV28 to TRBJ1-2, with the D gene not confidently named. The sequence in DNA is TGTGCCAGCAGTGGGTTCGTAGGGCTGACCTATGGCTACACCTTC. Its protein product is CASSGFVGLTYGYTF.